This T cell receptor (beta chain) was captured by sequencing in a study of neoadjuvant anti-PD-1 for oral cavity cancer. Clones were sequenced by immunoSEQ multiplex PCR, and TCRdb holds only the in-frame ones, with some missing. The data show around 65,000 clones, with 80% to 90% seen just once and less than 3% held by the top ten. Study-level points and caveats: Treg/Th17 ratio rose with pretreatment blood and fell with post-treatment tumor TCRbeta clonality.

Trimming took 4 bases from V and 6 from J; bases not matched to a gene: 11. The CDR3 totals 16 residues. Germline assignment: CDR1 SGHVS and CDR2 FQNEAQ. On this clone itself: The antigen remains undetermined.

Time point denoted: after neoadjuvant nivolumab, at surgical resection. Patients were newly diagnosed with stage II-IVA oral cavity squamous cell carcinoma without prior systemic or radiation treatment. The rearrangement links TRBV7-8 to TRBJ1-2; 10 bases are shared with TRBD1. The TCR originated in a person aged 35 to 85 with oral cavity squamous cell carcinoma. Material: PBMCs, obtained after nivolumab (anti-PD-1) treatment. The CDR3 here is CASSSRLDRGRHGYTF. As DNA, the CDR3 is TGTGCCAGCAGCTCCCGATTAGACAGGGGGCGACATGGCTACACCTTC.